This is a list of T cell receptor beta chains from one sample in a study of OX40 agonist ivuxolimab in advanced cancers. The method was immunoSEQ multiplex PCR; TCRdb's version includes in-frame clones alone and lacks a portion of them. Counted here are 65,000 to 95,000 clones, roughly nine tenths occurring once; the ten biggest clones make up approximately 2.4%. Sequences were derived from CD4+ or CD8+ T cells sorted from blood, sampled in a trial of the OX40 agonist ivuxolimab. These receptor sequences come from an adult with an advanced solid tumor such as melanoma, head and neck, liver or kidney cancer. The CDR3 runs from the conserved cysteine through the conserved F or W. The D gene is left open where the match is weak. Clone size is not always given. Where it is, it says once, few, many or a class for expanded clones.

V: TRBV10-3; size: NA; D: NA; J: TRBJ2-2; CDR3: CAINPGNTGELFF; DNA: TGTGCCATCAACCCGGGGAACACCGGGGAGCTGTTTTTT
V: TRBV25-1; size: NA; D: NA; J: TRBJ2-7; CDR3: CASTPTGIRYEQYF; DNA: TGTGCCAGCACCCCAACAGGGATTAGGTACGAGCAGTACTTC
V: TRBV10-1; size: NA; D: TRBD1; J: TRBJ2-7; CDR3: CATTGDREWEQYF; DNA: TGCGCCACCACAGGAGACAGGGAATGGGAGCAGTACTTC
V: TRBV28; size: NA; D: NA; J: TRBJ1-5; CDR3: CASSLGGTLGEPQHF; DNA: TGTGCCAGCAGTTTAGGGGGGACCCTGGGTGAGCCCCAGCATTTT
V: TRBV2; size: NA; D: NA; J: TRBJ2-7; CDR3: CASSGDSYYEQYF; DNA: TGTGCCAGCAGTGGGGACTCTTACTACGAGCAGTACTTC
V: TRBV5-6; size: once; D: NA; J: TRBJ1-5; CDR3: CASSPGRKNQPQHF; DNA: TGTGCCAGCAGCCCCGGACGGAAAAATCAGCCCCAGCATTTT
V: TRBV7-9; size: NA; D: NA; J: TRBJ2-3; CDR3: CASSSGGGRFTDTQYF; DNA: TGTGCCAGCAGCTCGGGGGGCGGACGTTTCACAGATACGCAGTATTTT
V: TRBV7-6; size: NA; D: TRBD2; J: TRBJ2-2; CDR3: CASSQGLAGGPNTGELFF; DNA: TGTGCCAGCAGCCAAGGACTAGCGGGAGGGCCCAACACCGGGGAGCTGTTTTTT
V: TRBV18; size: few; D: NA; J: TRBJ2-3; CDR3: CASSPLGNVGDTQYF; DNA: TGTGCCAGCTCACCACTGGGCAACGTCGGAGATACGCAGTATTTT
V: TRBV4-1; size: NA; D: TRBD2; J: TRBJ2-2; CDR3: CASSQDPPGGNTGELFF; DNA: TGCGCCAGCAGCCAAGATCCTCCGGGAGGGAACACCGGGGAGCTGTTTTTT
V: TRBV7-2; size: NA; D: NA; J: TRBJ1-1; CDR3: CASSVFLGVNTEAFF; DNA: TGTGCCAGCAGCGTATTCTTGGGGGTGAACACTGAAGCTTTCTTT
V: TRBV28; size: NA; D: TRBD2; J: TRBJ2-3; CDR3: CASSPGTSGLNTDTQYF; DNA: TGTGCCAGCAGTCCGGGGACTAGCGGGCTGAACACAGATACGCAGTATTTT
V: TRBV30; size: NA; D: NA; J: TRBJ2-7; CDR3: CAWSGAGYVHEQYF; DNA: TGTGCCTGGAGTGGGGCAGGGTACGTACACGAGCAGTACTTC
V: TRBV7-8; size: NA; D: NA; J: TRBJ2-5; CDR3: CASSGKTLQETQYF; DNA: TGTGCCAGCAGCGGGAAGACTCTTCAAGAGACCCAGTACTTC
V: TRBV6-5; size: NA; D: NA; J: TRBJ1-3; CDR3: CASSYGSASGNTIYF; DNA: TGTGCCAGCAGTTACGGCAGTGCATCTGGAAACACCATATATTTT
V: TRBV30; size: NA; D: NA; J: TRBJ1-2; CDR3: CAWSAFPPGMRIPYGYTF; DNA: TGTGCCTGGAGTGCCTTCCCCCCTGGAATGAGGATCCCCTATGGCTACACCTTC
V: TRBV4-2; size: NA; D: NA; J: TRBJ1-4; CDR3: CASSQQGWNEKLFF; DNA: TGTGCCAGCAGCCAACAGGGCTGGAATGAAAAACTGTTTTTT
V: TRBV7-2; size: NA; D: TRBD2; J: TRBJ2-7; CDR3: CASSQGLAGYEQYF; DNA: TGTGCCAGCAGCCAGGGACTAGCGGGCTACGAGCAGTACTTC
V: TRBV28; size: NA; D: NA; J: TRBJ1-1; CDR3: CASSLPGGGPATEAFF; DNA: TGTGCCAGCAGCTTACCGGGTGGGGGGCCGGCGACTGAAGCTTTCTTT
V: TRBV2; size: once; D: NA; J: TRBJ2-5; CDR3: CASRPRGGEETQYF; DNA: TGTGCCAGCAGGCCCCGAGGAGGGGAAGAGACCCAGTACTTC
V: TRBV4-1; size: NA; D: TRBD2; J: TRBJ2-1; CDR3: CASSQPTSGAGFF; DNA: TGCGCCAGCAGCCAACCGACTAGCGGGGCGGGGTTCTTC
V: TRBV30; size: NA; D: NA; J: TRBJ1-5; CDR3: CAWSVKGGVNQPQHF; DNA: TGTGCCTGGAGTGTTAAGGGGGGGGTGAATCAGCCCCAGCATTTT
V: TRBV6-1; size: NA; D: TRBD1; J: TRBJ2-7; CDR3: CATLPGQGGEQYF; DNA: TGTGCCACCCTACCGGGACAGGGGGGAGAGCAGTACTTC
V: TRBV13; size: NA; D: TRBD1; J: TRBJ2-3; CDR3: CASNPGQGFTDTQYF; DNA: TGTGCCAGCAACCCGGGACAGGGGTTCACAGATACGCAGTATTTT
V: TRBV7-2; size: NA; D: TRBD1; J: TRBJ1-2; CDR3: CASSSRGAVYGYTF; DNA: TGTGCCAGCAGCTCCAGGGGGGCGGTCTATGGCTACACCTTC
V: TRBV27; size: once; D: TRBD1; J: TRBJ2-1; CDR3: CASSLDRGPYNEQFF; DNA: TGTGCCAGCAGTTTGGACAGGGGACCCTACAATGAGCAGTTCTTC
V: TRBV21-1; size: NA; D: NA; J: TRBJ2-1; CDR3: CASSKVRTRTYNEQFF; DNA: TGTGCCAGCAGCAAAGTGAGGACTAGAACCTACAATGAGCAGTTCTTC
V: TRBV29-1; size: NA; D: NA; J: TRBJ2-5; CDR3: CSVEGGEETQYF; DNA: TGCAGCGTTGAAGGCGGTGAAGAGACCCAGTACTTC